This T cell receptor beta chain derives from a study of blood T cells in healthy people across ages. This clonotype was picked up a small number of times. Caucasian individuals from Russia who were healthy and aged about 6 to 95 acted as donors. With a J-beta primer mix and a sample-barcoded 5' primer, a second PCR ran about 6 to 11 cycles. From the 5' RACE reads, TCRdb called clonotypes with MiXCR, one entry per CDR3 protein. This sample has 1.5 million to 2 million distinct CDR3 sequences, with 28% found just once. V was pared by 0 bases and J by 6 bases, with 15 bases between. Looked up from germline, CDR1 is SGHVS and CDR2 is FNYEAQ. The CDR3 has 15 amino acids.

Sequencing input: blood. The sequence came from a woman in her thirties in good health. The rearrangement links TRBV7-6 to TRBJ2-7; D perhaps matches TRBD2 (6 bases). CDR3 residues: CASSLAHSGRGEQYF. Here the CDR3 DNA reads TGTGCCAGCAGCTTAGCCCATTCCGGGAGAGGCGAGCAGTACTTC.